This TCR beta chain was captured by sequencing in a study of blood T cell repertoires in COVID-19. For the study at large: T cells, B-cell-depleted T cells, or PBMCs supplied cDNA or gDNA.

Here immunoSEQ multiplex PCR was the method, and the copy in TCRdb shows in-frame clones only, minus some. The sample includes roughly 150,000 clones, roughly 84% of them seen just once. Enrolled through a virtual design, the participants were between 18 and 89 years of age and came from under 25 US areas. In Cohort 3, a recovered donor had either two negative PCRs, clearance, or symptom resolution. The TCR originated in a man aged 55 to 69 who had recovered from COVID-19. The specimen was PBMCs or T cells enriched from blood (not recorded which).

CDR3 DNA: TGCGCCAGCAGCTTGTTAGCGGGAGATGGCGAGCAGTACTTC. Encoded protein: CASSLLAGDGEQYF. The rearrangement joins TRBV5-1 to TRBJ2-7; TRBD2 aligns across 9 bases. The CDR3 has 14 amino acids. J was trimmed by 6 bases and V by 1 base; bases with no gene match: 5. Germline V gene sequence: CDR1 SGHRS, CDR2 YFSETQ.